The 13 T cell receptor beta chains in this list originate from one sample, sequenced in a study of shared clonotypes between healthy human individuals. The data were produced by immunoSEQ multiplex PCR, yet TCRdb's version contains in-frame clones alone and is incomplete. This table has millions of clones, over 85% appearing once. CD45RO-negative CD8 cells positively selected for CCR7 made up the naive population, which excluded terminally differentiated effector memory CD45RA+ cells. The material sequenced was naive CD8+ T cells sorted from blood. These receptor sequences come from a man aged 18-30 years in good health.

The count of this clone is one. This chain links TRBV10-2 with TRBJ2-1; the match to TRBD2 covers 9 bases. The junction had 8 bases not matched to a gene; V was cut back by 7 bases and J by 7 bases. The CDR3 consists of 14 residues. Germline V lookup: CDR1 WSHSY, CDR2 SAAADI. This CDR3 reads CASIRSSGENEQFF. The DNA for the CDR3 is TGCGCCAGCATAAGGTCTAGCGGGGAAAATGAGCAGTTCTTC.

As for this clone: Other nucleotide sequences from this sample produce the same CDR3. The gene calls are TRBV27 and TRBJ2-3; weak D call: TRBD1 (5 bases). The CDR3 length is 15 residues. With 5 bases removed from V and 0 bases from J, the gap between germline ends came to 12 bases. CDR1 MNHEY and CDR2 SMNVEV come from the germline V gene (reference sequence). CDR3 nucleotide sequence: TGTGCCAGCAGTCTCGGCAGGGATAGCACAGATACGCAGTATTTT. Residues: CASSLGRDSTDTQYF.

V is TRBV28 and J is TRBJ2-7; D tentatively fits TRBD1 or TRBD2 (5 bases each). In germline, CDR1 is MDHEN, CDR2 SYDVKM. The V end lost 5 bases, the J end lost 4 bases, and 15 bases lay between the germline ends. The length of the CDR3 is 14 residues. The CDR3 loop is CASSNRDGIYEQYF. The CDR3 bases are TGTGCCAGCAGTAACCGGGACGGAATATACGAGCAGTACTTC.

V and J are TRBV4-3 and TRBJ1-4; D not resolved. This CDR3 has 14 amino acids. Trimming cost V 0 bases and J 4 bases, with 6 bases left between them. Germline V gene data show CDR1 as LGHNA and CDR2 as YSLEER. The CDR3: CASSQDGDNEKLFF. In DNA form, the CDR3 reads TGCGCCAGCAGCCAAGACGGCGATAATGAAAAACTGTTTTTT.

The genes are TRBV19 and TRBJ1-3; D is ambiguous. The germline V and J ends were trimmed by 8 bases and 0 bases, with 5 bases remaining between them. Germline-derived CDR1 and CDR2 are LNHDA and SQIVND (reference sequence). The CDR3 runs 12 residues. The CDR3 DNA sequence: TGTGCCAGTTTTGACTCTGGAAACACCATATATTTT. Protein sequence: CASFDSGNTIYF.

The chain recombines TRBV28 with TRBJ2-1; D call uncertain. CDR3 length: 14 amino acids. Germline CDR1 and CDR2: MDHEN and SYDVKM. The V gene lost 8 bases and the J gene lost 2 bases, with 13 bases spanning the gap. The CDR3 reads CASPRAWTYNEQFF. CDR3 nucleotides: TGTGCCAGCCCTCGGGCGTGGACCTACAATGAGCAGTTCTTC.

The rearrangement uses TRBV6-5 and TRBJ1-5; 10 nucleotides align to TRBD1. CDR3 length: 15 amino acids. CDR1 is MNHEY and CDR2 is SVGAGI in the germline V gene. V was pared by 6 bases and J by 5 bases, with 7 bases of the junction left unmatched. CDR3 region: CASRPTDRGHQPQHF. DNA of the CDR3: TGTGCCAGCAGACCCACTGACAGGGGGCATCAGCCCCAGCATTTT.

This clone was observed once. Other DNA sequences from this sample encode an identical CDR3 as well. The chain has TRBV7-9 and TRBJ1-5; tentative D call: TRBD1 (5 bases). The CDR3 loop spans 14 amino acids. The V gene's germline CDR1 is SEHNR and CDR2 FQNEAQ (reference sequence). Trimming took 2 bases from V and 1 from J, leaving 6 bases between them. In DNA form, the CDR3 reads TGTGCCAGCAGCTTACAGGGAAGCAATCAGCCCCAGCATTTT. As protein: CASSLQGSNQPQHF.

This chain links TRBV2 with TRBJ2-7, with 8 bases fitting TRBD2. Trimming took 8 bases from V and 2 from J; bases not matched to a gene: 8. CDR1 and CDR2 from the germline V gene are SNHLY and FYNNEI. The CDR3 totals 14 residues. For the CDR3, the DNA is TGTGCCAGCCATAAACTAGCGGACACCTACGAGCAGTACTTC. Translation gives CASHKLADTYEQYF.

The chain joins TRBV13 to TRBJ2-7; 10 nucleotides match TRBD2. CDR1 is PRHDT and CDR2 is FYEKMQ in the germline V gene (reference sequence). The CDR3 extends over 15 amino acids. Trimming took 5 bases from V and 1 from J; bases not matched to a gene: 5. CDR3 residues: CASSPTSGQSYEQYF. CDR3 in DNA: TGTGCCAGCAGCCCGACTAGCGGGCAATCCTACGAGCAGTACTTC. Supplemented by reference TRBV13 and TRBJ2-7, the full variable domain reads AAGVIQSPRHLIKEKRETATLKCYPIPRHDTVYWYQQGPGQDPQFLISFYEKMQSDKGSIPDRFSAQQFSDYHSELNMSSLELGDSALYFCASSPTSGQSYEQYFGPGTRLTVT.

The rearrangement links TRBV4-3 to TRBJ2-5; tentative D call: TRBD1 (7 bases). The CDR3 extends over 16 amino acids. The V gene lost 3 bases and the J gene lost 5 bases, with 19 bases spanning the gap. Germline loops: CDR1 LGHNA, CDR2 YSLEER. CDR3 DNA sequence: TGCGCCAGCAGCCATACCATGACAGGGAGGATGGAGACCCAGTACTTC. Encoded protein: CASSHTMTGRMETQYF.

This clone appeared a single time. The V gene is TRBV13, the J gene TRBJ2-1; tentative D call: TRBD1 (5 bases). Germline assignment: CDR1 PRHDT and CDR2 FYEKMQ (reference sequence). The CDR3 contains 16 residues. Between the trimmed V and J ends, which lost 2 bases and 5 bases, there was a span of 16 bases. The CDR3 DNA is TGTGCCAGCAGCTTATTACTGGAGCAGGGCAACAATGAGCAGTTCTTC. It translates to CASSLLLEQGNNEQFF.

The V gene is TRBV5-4, the J gene TRBJ2-7; TRBD1 or TRBD2 may be the D gene (6 bases each). Germline CDR1 and CDR2: SGHNT and YYREEE (reference sequence). The V end lost 4 bases, the J end lost 4 bases, and 21 bases lay between the germline ends. The CDR3 runs 16 residues. In nucleotides, the CDR3 is TGTGCCAGCAGCCTCACCCTAGGGGGGCTCCCTTACGAGCAGTACTTC. This codes for CASSLTLGGLPYEQYF.